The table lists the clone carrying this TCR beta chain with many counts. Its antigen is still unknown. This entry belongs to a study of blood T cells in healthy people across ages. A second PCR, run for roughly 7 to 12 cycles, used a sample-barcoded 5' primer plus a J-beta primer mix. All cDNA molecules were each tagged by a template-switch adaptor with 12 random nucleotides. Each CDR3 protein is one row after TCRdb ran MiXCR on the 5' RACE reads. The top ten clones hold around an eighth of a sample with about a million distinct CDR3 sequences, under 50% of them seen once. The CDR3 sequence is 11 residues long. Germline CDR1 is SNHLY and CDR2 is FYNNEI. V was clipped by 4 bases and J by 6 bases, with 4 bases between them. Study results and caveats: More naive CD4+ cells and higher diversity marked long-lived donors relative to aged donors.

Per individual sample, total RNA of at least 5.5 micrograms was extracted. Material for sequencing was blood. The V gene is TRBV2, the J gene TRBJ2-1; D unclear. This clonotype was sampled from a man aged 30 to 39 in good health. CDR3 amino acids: CASSAGNEQFF. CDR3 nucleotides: TGTGCCAGCAGTGCAGGCAATGAGCAGTTCTTC.